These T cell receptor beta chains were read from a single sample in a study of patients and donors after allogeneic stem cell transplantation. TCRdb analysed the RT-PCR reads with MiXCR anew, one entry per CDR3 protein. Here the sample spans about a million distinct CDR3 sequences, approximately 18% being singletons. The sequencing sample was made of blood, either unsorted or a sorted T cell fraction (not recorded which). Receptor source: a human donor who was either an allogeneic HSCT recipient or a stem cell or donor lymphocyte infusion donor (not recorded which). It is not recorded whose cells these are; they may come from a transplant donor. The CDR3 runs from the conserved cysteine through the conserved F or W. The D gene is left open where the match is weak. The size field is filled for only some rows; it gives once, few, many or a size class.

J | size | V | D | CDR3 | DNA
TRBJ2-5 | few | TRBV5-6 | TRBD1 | CASRIQGAEETQYF | TGTGCCAGCAGGATACAGGGGGCTGAAGAGACCCAGTACTTC
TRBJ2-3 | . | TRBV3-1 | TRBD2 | CASSQKRGTSGRLRTSTDTQYF | TGTGCCAGCAGCCAAAAGAGAGGGACTAGCGGGAGACTAAGGACTAGCACAGATACGCAGTATTTT
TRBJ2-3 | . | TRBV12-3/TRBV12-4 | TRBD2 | CASRPLGAGGGDTQYF | TGTGCCAGCAGACCTCTCGGAGCGGGGGGAGGAGATACGCAGTATTTT
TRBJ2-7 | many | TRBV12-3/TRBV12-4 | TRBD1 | CASSPRDSSYEQYF | TGTGCCAGCAGCCCCCGGGACAGCTCCTACGAGCAGTACTTC
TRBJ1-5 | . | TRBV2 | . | CASSVRQLNQPQHF | TGTGCCAGCAGTGTCCGGCAGCTAAATCAGCCCCAGCATTTT
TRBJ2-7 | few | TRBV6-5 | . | CASSYRLGTYEQYF | TGTGCCAGCAGTTACCGGCTGGGCACCTACGAGCAGTACTTC
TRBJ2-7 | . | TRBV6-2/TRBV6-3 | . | CASANGVDRSSSYEQYF | TGTGCCAGCGCGAATGGGGTCGACAGGTCGAGCTCCTACGAGCAGTACTTC
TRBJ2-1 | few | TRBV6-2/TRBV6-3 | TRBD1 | CASSYSGQGRYNEQFF | TGTGCCAGCAGTTACTCTGGACAGGGACGATACAATGAGCAGTTCTTC
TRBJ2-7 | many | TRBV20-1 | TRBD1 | CSAPRQGPSYEQYF | TGCAGTGCTCCCAGACAGGGCCCGTCCTACGAGCAGTACTTC
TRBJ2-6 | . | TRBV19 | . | CASSIPPGATFYSGANVLTF | TGTGCCAGTAGTATTCCCCCCGGGGCTACGTTCTATTCTGGGGCCAACGTCCTGACTTTC
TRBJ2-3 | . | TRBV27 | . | CASSRLGDTDTQYF | TGTGCCAGCAGTCGTCTGGGGGACACAGATACGCAGTATTTT
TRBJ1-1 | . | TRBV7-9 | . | CASSSHRRGKNTEAFF | TGTGCCAGCAGCTCCCACCGGCGGGGAAAGAACACTGAAGCTTTCTTT
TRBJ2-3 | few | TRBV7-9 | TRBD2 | CASSLTSGGARGDTQYF | TGTGCCAGCAGCCTCACTAGCGGGGGGGCCCGGGGAGATACGCAGTATTTT
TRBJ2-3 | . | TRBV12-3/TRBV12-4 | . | CAIQGWGRRGDTQYF | TGTGCCATCCAGGGTTGGGGACGACGAGGAGATACGCAGTATTTT
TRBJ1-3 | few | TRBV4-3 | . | CASSQVLPSPGNTIYF | TGCGCCAGCAGCCAAGTGCTTCCAAGCCCTGGAAACACCATATATTTT
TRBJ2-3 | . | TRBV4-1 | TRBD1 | CASSHLGQVGTDTQYF | TGCGCCAGCAGCCATCTCGGACAGGTTGGCACAGATACGCAGTATTTT
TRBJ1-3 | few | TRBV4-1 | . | CASSPSGAGNTIYF | TGCGCCAGCAGCCCATCAGGGGCCGGAAACACCATATATTTT
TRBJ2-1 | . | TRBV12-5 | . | CASAEDLSSYNEQFF | TGTGCTAGCGCTGAGGATCTAAGCTCCTACAATGAGCAGTTCTTC
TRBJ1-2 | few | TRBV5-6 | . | CASSLDASILNYGYTF | TGTGCCAGCAGCTTAGATGCCTCCATCCTTAACTATGGCTACACCTTC
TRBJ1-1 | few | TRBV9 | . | CASSPSMGLVVEAFF | TGTGCCAGCAGCCCCTCGATGGGGCTGGTGGTTGAAGCTTTCTTT
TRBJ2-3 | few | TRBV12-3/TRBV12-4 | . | CASSTGGLSTDTQYF | TGTGCCAGCAGTACCGGGGGGCTAAGCACAGATACGCAGTATTTT
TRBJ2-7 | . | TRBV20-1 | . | CSAWPTGGYEQYF | TGCAGTGCCTGGCCGACTGGAGGCTACGAGCAGTACTTC